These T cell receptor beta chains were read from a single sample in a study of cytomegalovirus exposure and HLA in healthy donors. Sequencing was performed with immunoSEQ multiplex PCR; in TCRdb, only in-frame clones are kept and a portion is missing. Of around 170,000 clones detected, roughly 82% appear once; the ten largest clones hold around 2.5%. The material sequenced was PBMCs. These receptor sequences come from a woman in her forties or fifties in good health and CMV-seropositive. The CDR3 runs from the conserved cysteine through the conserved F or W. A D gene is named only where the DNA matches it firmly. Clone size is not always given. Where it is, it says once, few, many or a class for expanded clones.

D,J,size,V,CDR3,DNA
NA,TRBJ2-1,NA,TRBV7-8,CASSPDVALAGKWGEQFF,TGTGCCAGCAGCCCAGATGTGGCGCTGGCAGGGAAGTGGGGTGAGCAGTTCTTC
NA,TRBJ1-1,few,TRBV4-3,CASSQGVKSGGWNTEAFF,TGCGCCAGCAGCCAAGGGGTTAAATCGGGGGGCTGGAACACTGAAGCTTTCTTT
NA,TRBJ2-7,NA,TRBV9,CASSVSGEQGVQYF,TGTGCCAGCAGCGTAAGCGGGGAACAGGGGGTGCAGTACTTC
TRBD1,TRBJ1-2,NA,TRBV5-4,CASSFGTGGAVKGYTF,TGTGCCAGCAGCTTCGGGACAGGGGGCGCGGTTAAAGGCTACACCTTC
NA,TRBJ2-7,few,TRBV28,CASSFPSASYEQYF,TGTGCCAGCAGTTTTCCCAGCGCATCCTACGAGCAGTACTTC
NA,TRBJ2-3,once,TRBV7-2,CASSFVGDTDTQYF,TGTGCCAGCAGCTTCGTCGGAGACACAGATACGCAGTATTTT
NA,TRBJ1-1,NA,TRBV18,CASSPFLDSTNTEAFF,TGTGCCAGCTCCCCGTTTTTGGACAGTACAAACACTGAAGCTTTCTTT
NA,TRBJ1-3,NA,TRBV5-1,CASSESSSGNTIYF,TGCGCCAGCAGTGAAAGTAGCTCTGGAAACACCATATATTTT
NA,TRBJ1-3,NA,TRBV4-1,CASNSGSSGNTIYF,TGCGCCAGCAACTCAGGCAGCTCTGGAAACACCATATATTTT
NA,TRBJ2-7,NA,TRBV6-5,CASSYGHSSYEQYF,TGTGCCAGCAGTTACGGACACAGCTCCTACGAGCAGTACTTC
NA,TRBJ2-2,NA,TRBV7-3,CASSLNPGSNTGELFF,TGTGCCAGCAGCTTAAATCCGGGATCGAACACCGGGGAGCTGTTTTTT
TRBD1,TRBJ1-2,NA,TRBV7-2,CASSKDRGSYGYTF,TGTGCCAGCAGCAAGGACAGGGGGAGCTATGGCTACACCTTC
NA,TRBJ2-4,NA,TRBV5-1,CASSLATGSIQYF,TGCGCCAGCAGCTTGGCCACAGGGAGCATTCAGTACTTC
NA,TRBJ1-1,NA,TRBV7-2,CASSASTANTEAFF,TGTGCCAGCAGCGCGTCGACAGCTAACACTGAAGCTTTCTTT
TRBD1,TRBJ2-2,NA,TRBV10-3,CAIRRTGDTGELFF,TGTGCCATCAGGAGGACAGGGGACACCGGGGAGCTGTTTTTT
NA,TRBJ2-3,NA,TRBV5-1,CASSLRGGAADTQYF,TGCGCCAGCAGCCTACGTGGGGGGGCGGCAGATACGCAGTATTTT
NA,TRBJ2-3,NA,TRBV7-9,CSSSLELTSDTQYF,TGTTCCAGCAGCTTAGAACTAACATCAGATACGCAGTATTTT
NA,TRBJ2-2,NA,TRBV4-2,CASSHGLNKGNTGELFF,TGTGCCAGCAGCCATGGACTTAATAAGGGGAACACCGGGGAGCTGTTTTTT
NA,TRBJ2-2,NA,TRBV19,CASSGVVPGELFF,TGTGCCAGTTCCGGAGTGGTACCCGGGGAGCTGTTTTTT
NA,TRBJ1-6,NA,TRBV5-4,CASSHSSYNSPLHF,TGTGCCAGCAGTCACAGCTCCTATAATTCACCCCTCCACTTT
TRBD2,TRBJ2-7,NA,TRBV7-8,CASSLTWFSGTNYEQYF,TGTGCCAGCAGCTTAACGTGGTTTAGCGGGACTAACTACGAGCAGTACTTC
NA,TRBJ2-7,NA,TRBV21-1,CASSKGWTQVPGRYEQYF,TGTGCCAGCAGCAAAGGATGGACACAGGTCCCCGGGCGGTACGAGCAGTACTTC
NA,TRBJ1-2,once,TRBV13,CASSLGFRGAAGGYTF,TGTGCCAGCAGCTTAGGTTTTCGTGGCGCCGCGGGTGGCTACACCTTC
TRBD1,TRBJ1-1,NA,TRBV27,CASSYKQGAIDTEAFF,TGTGCCAGCAGTTACAAACAGGGGGCGATAGACACTGAAGCTTTCTTT
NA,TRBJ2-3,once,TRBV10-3,CAISDGGSSTDTQYF,TGTGCCATCAGTGACGGTGGTAGCAGCACAGATACGCAGTATTTT
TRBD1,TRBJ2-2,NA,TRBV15,CATSRRQGANKGGELFF,TGTGCCACCAGCCGGCGACAGGGGGCGAATAAGGGCGGGGAGCTGTTTTTT
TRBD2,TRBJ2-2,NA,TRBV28,CASVPSGHCKHRGAVF,TGTGCCAGCGTCCCTAGCGGCCATTGTAAACACCGGGGAGCTGTTTTT
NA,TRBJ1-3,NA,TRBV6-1,CASSEDGGYRNTIYF,TGTGCCAGCAGTGAAGACGGGGGATACAGAAACACCATATATTTT
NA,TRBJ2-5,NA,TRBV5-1,CASNLQGRQETQYF,TGCGCCAGCAACTTGCAGGGGCGGCAAGAGACCCAGTACTTC
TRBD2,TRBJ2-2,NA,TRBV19,CASRAAGLAANTGELFF,TGTGCCAGTAGGGCCGCGGGACTAGCAGCGAACACCGGGGAGCTGTTTTTT
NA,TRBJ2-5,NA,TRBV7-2,CASSLERSGGAQGETQYF,TGTGCCAGCAGCTTAGAACGGTCCGGAGGAGCCCAAGGCGAGACCCAGTACTTC
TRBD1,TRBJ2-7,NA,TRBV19,CASSSPGQGVFEQYF,TGTGCCAGTAGTTCACCGGGACAGGGAGTATTTGAGCAGTACTTC
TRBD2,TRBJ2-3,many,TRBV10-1,CASSVGTSLGDTQYF,TGCGCCAGCAGTGTTGGGACTAGCCTCGGAGATACGCAGTATTTT
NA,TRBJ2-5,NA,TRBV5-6,CASSYSGQQETQYF,TGTGCCAGCAGCTATAGCGGACAACAAGAGACCCAGTACTTC
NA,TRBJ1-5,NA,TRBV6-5,CASSQLRGNQPQHF,TGTGCCAGCAGTCAACTCCGGGGCAATCAGCCCCAGCATTTT
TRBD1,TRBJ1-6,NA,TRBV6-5,CASGGTAYNSPLHF,TGTGCCAGCGGGGGGACAGCATATAATTCACCCCTCCACTTT
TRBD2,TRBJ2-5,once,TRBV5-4,CASSPAASGGQETQYF,TGTGCCAGCAGCCCAGCGGCGAGCGGGGGGCAAGAGACCCAGTACTTC
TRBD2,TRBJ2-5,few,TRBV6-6,CASSPGGARTQYF,TGTGCCAGCAGTCCGGGGGGGGCGCGGACCCAGTACTTC
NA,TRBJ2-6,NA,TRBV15,CATSTNAGTGANVLTF,TGTGCCACCAGCACCAATGCGGGGACTGGGGCCAACGTCCTGACTTTC
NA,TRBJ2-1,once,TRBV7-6,CASSPAGTGEQFF,TGTGCCAGCAGCCCCGCAGGCACCGGAGAGCAGTTCTTC
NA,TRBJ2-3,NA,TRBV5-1,CASSFGSVGTDTQYF,TGCGCCAGCAGCTTCGGTAGCGTAGGCACAGATACGCAGTATTTT
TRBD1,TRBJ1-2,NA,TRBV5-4,CASSLGQGAIYGYTF,TGTGCCAGCAGCTTGGGACAGGGGGCGATCTATGGCTACACCTTC
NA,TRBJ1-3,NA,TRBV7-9,CASSPSSGNTIYF,TGTGCCAGCAGCCCATCCTCTGGAAACACCATATATTTT
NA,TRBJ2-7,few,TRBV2,CASRTTVYEQYF,TGTGCCAGCAGGACGACAGTTTACGAGCAGTACTTC
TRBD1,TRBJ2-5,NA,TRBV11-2,CASSLGPGGGETQYF,TGTGCCAGCAGCTTAGGTCCAGGGGGCGGAGAGACCCAGTACTTC
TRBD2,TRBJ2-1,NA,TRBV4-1,CASSQNSGDNEQFF,TGCGCCAGCAGCCAAAATAGCGGGGACAATGAGCAGTTCTTC
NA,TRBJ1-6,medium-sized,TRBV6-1,CASSEMPGLLDNSPLHF,TGTGCCAGCAGTGAGATGCCAGGGCTGCTCGACAATTCACCCCTCCACTTT
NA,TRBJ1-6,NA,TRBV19,CASRDGEGIMSPLHF,TGTGCCAGTAGGGACGGGGAAGGGATCATGTCACCCCTCCACTTT
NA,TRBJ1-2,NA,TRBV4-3,CASSQDFGDYGYTF,TGCGCCAGCAGCCAAGATTTCGGGGATTATGGCTACACCTTC
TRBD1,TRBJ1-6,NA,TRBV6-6,CASMRGGTGVLSPLHF,TGTGCCAGCATGAGAGGCGGGACAGGGGTACTTTCACCCCTCCACTTT
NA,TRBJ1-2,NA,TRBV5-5,CASSLGRVYGYTF,TGTGCCAGCAGCTTGGGTAGAGTCTATGGCTACACCTTC
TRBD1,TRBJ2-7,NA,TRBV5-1,CASSKQGAGSYEQYF,TGCGCCAGCAGCAAACAGGGGGCTGGATCCTACGAGCAGTACTTC
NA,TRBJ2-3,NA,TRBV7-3,CASSFTLGGTDTQYF,TGTGCCAGCAGCTTTACTCTCGGGGGCACAGATACGCAGTATTTT
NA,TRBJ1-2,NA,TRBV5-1,CASSSDRQAGYGYTF,TGCGCCAGCAGCTCGGACAGACAGGCAGGCTATGGCTACACCTTC